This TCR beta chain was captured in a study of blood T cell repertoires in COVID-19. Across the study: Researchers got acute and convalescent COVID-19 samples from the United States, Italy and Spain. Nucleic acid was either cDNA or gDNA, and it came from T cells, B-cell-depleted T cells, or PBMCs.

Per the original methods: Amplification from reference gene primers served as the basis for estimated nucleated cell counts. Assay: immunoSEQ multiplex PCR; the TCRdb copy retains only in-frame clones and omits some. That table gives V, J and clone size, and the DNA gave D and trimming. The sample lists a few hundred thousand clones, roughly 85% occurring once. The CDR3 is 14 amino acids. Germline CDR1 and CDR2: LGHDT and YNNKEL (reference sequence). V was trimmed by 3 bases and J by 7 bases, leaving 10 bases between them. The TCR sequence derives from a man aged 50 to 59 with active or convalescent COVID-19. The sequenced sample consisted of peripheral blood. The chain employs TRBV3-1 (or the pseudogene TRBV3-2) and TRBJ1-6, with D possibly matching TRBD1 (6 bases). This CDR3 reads CASSHGQTNSPLHF. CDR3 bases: TGTGCCAGCAGCCACGGACAGACAAATTCACCCCTCCACTTT.